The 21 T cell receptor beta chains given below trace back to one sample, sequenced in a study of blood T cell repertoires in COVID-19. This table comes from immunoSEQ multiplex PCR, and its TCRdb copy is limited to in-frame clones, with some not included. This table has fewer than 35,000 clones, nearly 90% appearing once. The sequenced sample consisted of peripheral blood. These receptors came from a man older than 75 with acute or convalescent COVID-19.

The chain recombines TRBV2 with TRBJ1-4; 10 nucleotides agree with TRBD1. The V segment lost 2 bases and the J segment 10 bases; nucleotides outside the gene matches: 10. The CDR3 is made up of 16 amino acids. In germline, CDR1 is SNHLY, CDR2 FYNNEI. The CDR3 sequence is CASSEFGWTGGGKLFF. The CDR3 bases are TGTGCCAGCAGTGAATTCGGGTGGACAGGGGGAGGAAAACTGTTTTTT.

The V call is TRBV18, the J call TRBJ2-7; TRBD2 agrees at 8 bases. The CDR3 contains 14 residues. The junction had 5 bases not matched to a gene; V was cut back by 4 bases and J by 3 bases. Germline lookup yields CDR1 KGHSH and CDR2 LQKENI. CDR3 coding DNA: TGTGCCAGCTCACGCAGCGGGAGTGACTACGAGCAGTACTTC. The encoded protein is CASSRSGSDYEQYF.

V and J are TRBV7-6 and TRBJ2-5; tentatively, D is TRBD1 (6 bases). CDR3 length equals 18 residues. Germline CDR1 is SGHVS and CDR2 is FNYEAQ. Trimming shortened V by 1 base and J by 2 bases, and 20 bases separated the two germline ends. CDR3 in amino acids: CASSLEVRGRGRQETQYF. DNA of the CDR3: TGTGCCAGCAGCTTAGAGGTCCGGGGCAGGGGAAGGCAAGAGACCCAGTACTTC.

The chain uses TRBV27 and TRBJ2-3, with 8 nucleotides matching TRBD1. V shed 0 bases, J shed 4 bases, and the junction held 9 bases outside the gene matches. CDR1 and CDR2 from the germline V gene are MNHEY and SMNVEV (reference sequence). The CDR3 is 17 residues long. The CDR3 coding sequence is TGTGCCAGCAGTTTATCCCCGTCCGGACAGGGACCAGATACGCAGTATTTT. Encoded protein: CASSLSPSGQGPDTQYF.

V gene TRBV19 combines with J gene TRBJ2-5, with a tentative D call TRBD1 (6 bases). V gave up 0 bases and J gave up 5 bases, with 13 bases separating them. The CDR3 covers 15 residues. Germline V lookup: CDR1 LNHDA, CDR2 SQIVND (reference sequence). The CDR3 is CASSIDPDSAETQYF. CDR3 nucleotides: TGTGCCAGTAGTATAGACCCGGACAGTGCGGAGACCCAGTACTTC.

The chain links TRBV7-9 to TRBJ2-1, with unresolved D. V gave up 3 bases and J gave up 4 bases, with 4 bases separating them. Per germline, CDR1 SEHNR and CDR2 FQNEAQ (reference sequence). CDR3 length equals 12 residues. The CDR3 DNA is TGTGCCAGCAGCTTTATATACAATGAGCAGTTCTTC. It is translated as CASSFIYNEQFF.

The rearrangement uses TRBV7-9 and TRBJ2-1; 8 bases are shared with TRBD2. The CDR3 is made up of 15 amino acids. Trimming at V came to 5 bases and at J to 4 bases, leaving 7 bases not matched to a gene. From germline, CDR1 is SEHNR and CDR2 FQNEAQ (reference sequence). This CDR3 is CASSPRSGIYNEQFF. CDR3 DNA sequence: TGTGCCAGCAGCCCTCGTAGCGGGATTTACAATGAGCAGTTCTTC.

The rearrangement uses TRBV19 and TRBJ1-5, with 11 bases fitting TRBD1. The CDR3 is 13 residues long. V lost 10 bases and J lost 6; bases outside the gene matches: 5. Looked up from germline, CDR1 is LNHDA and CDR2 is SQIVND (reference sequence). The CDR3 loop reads CATGQGASQPQHF. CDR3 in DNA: TGTGCCACCGGACAGGGGGCGTCTCAGCCCCAGCATTTT.

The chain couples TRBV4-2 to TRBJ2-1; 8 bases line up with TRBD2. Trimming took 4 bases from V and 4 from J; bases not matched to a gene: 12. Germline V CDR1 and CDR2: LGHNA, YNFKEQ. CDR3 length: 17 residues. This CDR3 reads CASSLSSSGNFYNEQFF. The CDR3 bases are TGTGCCAGCAGCCTATCGAGTAGCGGGAACTTTTACAATGAGCAGTTCTTC.

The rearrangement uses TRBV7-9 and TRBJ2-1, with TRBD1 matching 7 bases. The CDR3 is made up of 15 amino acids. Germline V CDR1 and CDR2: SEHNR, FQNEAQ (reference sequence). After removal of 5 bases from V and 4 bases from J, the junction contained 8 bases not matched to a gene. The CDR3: CASSPGQTYYNEQFF. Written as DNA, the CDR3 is TGTGCCAGCAGCCCGGGACAGACTTATTACAATGAGCAGTTCTTC.

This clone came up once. The chain's CDR3 is CASSEPSSGRAIGELFF. The DNA of the CDR3 is TGTGCCAGCAGTGAACCGAGTAGCGGGAGGGCCATCGGGGAGCTGTTTTTT. This sequence joins TRBV6-1 and TRBJ2-2; TRBD2 agrees at 11 bases. The CDR3 consists of 17 residues. The J segment lost 7 bases and the V segment lost 2 bases, leaving 9 bases of the junction unmatched. CDR1 and CDR2 from the germline V gene are MNHNS and SASEGT.

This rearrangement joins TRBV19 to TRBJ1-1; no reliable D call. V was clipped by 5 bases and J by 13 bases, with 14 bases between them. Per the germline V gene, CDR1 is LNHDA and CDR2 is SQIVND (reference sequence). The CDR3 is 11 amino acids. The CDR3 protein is CASSRAGSGFF. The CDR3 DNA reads TGTGCCAGTAGTCGAGCGGGCTCGGGTTTCTTT.

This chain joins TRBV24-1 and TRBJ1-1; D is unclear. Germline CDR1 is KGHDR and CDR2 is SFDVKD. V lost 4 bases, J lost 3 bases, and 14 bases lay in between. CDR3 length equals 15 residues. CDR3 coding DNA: TGTGCCACCAGTGAACCCCCGGGGAAAGACACTGAAGCTTTCTTT. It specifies CATSEPPGKDTEAFF.

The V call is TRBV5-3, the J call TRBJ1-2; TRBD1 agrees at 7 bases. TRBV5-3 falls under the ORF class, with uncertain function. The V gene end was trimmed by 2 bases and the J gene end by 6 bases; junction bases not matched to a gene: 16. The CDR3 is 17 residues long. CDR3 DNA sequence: TGTGCCAGAAGCTTTCGACAGGGTCGCCTCAGAGTAGATGGCTACACCTTC. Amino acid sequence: CARSFRQGRLRVDGYTF.

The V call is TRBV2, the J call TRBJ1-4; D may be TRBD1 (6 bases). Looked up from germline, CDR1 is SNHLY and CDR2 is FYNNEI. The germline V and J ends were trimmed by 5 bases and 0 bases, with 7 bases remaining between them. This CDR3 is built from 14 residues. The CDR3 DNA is TGTGCCAGCAGTAGGGACACAACTAATGAAAAACTGTTTTTT. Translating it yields CASSRDTTNEKLFF.

This CDR3 is CASSLVADRRNEQFF. The CDR3, as DNA: TGTGCCAGCAGCTTAGTGGCGGACAGACGCAATGAGCAGTTCTTC. The chain is built from TRBV7-2 and TRBJ2-1; D is possibly TRBD1 (6 bases). Per germline, CDR1 SGHTA and CDR2 FQGNSA. The CDR3 sequence is 15 residues long. V was clipped by 1 base and J by 6 bases, with 13 bases between them.

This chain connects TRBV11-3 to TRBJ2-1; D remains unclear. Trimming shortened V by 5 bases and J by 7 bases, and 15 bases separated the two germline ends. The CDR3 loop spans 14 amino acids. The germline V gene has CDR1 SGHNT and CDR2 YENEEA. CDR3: CASSPVSGKNEQFF. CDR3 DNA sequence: TGTGCCAGCAGCCCTGTTTCGGGTAAAAATGAGCAGTTCTTC.

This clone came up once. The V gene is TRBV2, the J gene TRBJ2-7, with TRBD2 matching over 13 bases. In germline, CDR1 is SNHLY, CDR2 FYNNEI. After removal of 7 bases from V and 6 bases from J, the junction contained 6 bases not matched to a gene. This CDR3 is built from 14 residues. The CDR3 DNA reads TGTGCCAGCACGAAATGGACTAGCGGGGGCGAGCAGTACTTC. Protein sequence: CASTKWTSGGEQYF.

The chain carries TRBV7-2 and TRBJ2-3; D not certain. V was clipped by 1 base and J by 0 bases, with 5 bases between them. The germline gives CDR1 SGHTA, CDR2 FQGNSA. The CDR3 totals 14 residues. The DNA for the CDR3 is TGTGCCAGCAGCTTAGACAGCAGCACAGATACGCAGTATTTT. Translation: CASSLDSSTDTQYF.

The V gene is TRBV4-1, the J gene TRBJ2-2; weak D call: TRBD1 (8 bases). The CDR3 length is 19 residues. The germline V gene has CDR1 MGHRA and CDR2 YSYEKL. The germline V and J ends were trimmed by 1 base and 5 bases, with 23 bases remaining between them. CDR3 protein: CASSQVDRGHYGRTGELFF. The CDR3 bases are TGCGCCAGCAGCCAAGTTGACAGGGGCCATTACGGGAGGACCGGGGAGCTGTTTTTT.

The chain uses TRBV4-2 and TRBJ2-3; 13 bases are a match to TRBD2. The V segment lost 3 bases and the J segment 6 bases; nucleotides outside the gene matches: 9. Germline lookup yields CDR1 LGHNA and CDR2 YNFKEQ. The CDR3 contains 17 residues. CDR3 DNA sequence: TGTGCCAGCAGCCATCGAGGACTAGCGGGAGCCGGGGATACGCAGTATTTT. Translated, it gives CASSHRGLAGAGDTQYF.